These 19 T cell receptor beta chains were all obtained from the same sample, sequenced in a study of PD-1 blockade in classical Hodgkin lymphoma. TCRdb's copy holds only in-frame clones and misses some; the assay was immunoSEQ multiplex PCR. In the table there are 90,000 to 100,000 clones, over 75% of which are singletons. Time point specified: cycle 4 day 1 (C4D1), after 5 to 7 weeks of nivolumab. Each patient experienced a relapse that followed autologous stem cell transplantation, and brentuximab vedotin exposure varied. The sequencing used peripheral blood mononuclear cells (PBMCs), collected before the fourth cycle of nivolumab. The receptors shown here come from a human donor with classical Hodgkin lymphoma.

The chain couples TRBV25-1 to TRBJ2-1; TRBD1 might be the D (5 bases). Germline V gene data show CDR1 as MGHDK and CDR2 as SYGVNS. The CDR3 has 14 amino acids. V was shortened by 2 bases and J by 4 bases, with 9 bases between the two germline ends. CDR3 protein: CASSEVAGYNEQFF. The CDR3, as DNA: TGTGCCAGCAGTGAAGTGGCAGGGTACAATGAGCAGTTCTTC.

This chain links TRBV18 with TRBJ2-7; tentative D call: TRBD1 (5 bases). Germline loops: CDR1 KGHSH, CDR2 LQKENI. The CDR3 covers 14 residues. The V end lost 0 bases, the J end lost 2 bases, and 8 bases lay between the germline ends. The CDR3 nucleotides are TGTGCCAGCTCACCACCCGACAGTCCCTACGAGCAGTACTTC. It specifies CASSPPDSPYEQYF.

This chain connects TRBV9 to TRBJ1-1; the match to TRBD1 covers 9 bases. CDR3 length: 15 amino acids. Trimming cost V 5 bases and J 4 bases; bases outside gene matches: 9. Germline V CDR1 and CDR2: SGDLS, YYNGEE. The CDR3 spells CASSNPGTGTTEAFF. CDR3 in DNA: TGTGCCAGCAGTAACCCCGGGACAGGGACCACTGAAGCTTTCTTT.

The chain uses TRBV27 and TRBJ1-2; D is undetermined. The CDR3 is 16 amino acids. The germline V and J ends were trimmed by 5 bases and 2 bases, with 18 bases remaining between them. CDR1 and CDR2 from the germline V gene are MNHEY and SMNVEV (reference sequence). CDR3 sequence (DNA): TGTGCCAGCAGTCCCCGAGGCCTTGGTTACAACTATGGCTACACCTTC. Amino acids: CASSPRGLGYNYGYTF.

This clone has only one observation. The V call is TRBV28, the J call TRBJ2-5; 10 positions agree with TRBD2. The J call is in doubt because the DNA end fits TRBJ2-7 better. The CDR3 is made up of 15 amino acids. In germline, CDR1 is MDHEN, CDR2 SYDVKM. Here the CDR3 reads CASSLRLAGAYEQYF. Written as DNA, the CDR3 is TGTGCCAGCAGTTTACGGCTAGCGGGAGCTTACGAGCAGTACTTC.

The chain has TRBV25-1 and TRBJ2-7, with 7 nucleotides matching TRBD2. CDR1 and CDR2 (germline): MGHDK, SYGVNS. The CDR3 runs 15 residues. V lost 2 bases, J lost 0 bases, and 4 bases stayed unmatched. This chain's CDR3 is CASSERGGASYEQYF. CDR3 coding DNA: TGTGCCAGCAGTGAAAGGGGAGGGGCCTCCTACGAGCAGTACTTC.

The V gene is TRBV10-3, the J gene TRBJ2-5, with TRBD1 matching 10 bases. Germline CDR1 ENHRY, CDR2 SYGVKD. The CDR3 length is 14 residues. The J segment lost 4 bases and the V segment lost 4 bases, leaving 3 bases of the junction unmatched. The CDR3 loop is CAISVGTGVETQYF. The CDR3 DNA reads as TGTGCCATCAGTGTCGGGACAGGGGTAGAGACCCAGTACTTC.

DNA of the CDR3: TGCAGCGCTAGGACAGGGCTAAACTATGGCTACACCTTC. Translated: CSARTGLNYGYTF. The rearrangement uses TRBV29-1 and TRBJ1-2, with 8 positions matching TRBD1. Germline lookup yields CDR1 SQVTM and CDR2 ANQGSEA. Germline trimming cut 7 bases from V and 2 bases from J; bases unmatched to any gene: 6. This CDR3 comprises 13 residues. The whole variable domain, filled in from reference TRBV29-1 and TRBJ1-2, reads SAVISQKPSRDICQRGTSLTIQCQVDSQVTMMFWYRQQPGQSLTLIATANQGSEATYESGFVIDKFPISRPNLTFSTLTVSNMSPEDSSIYLCSARTGLNYGYTFGSGTRLTVV.

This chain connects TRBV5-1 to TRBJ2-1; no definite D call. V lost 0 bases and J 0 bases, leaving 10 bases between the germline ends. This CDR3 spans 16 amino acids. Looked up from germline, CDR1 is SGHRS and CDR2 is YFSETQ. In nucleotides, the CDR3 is TGCGCCAGCAGCTTGGCTCCCAGGAGCTCCTACAATGAGCAGTTCTTC. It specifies CASSLAPRSSYNEQFF. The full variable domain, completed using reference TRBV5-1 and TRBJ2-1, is KAGVTQTPRYLIKTRGQQVTLSCSPISGHRSVSWYQQTPGQGLQFLFEYFSETQRNKGNFPGRFSGRQFSNSRSEMNVSTLELGDSALYLCASSLAPRSSYNEQFFGPGTRLTVL.

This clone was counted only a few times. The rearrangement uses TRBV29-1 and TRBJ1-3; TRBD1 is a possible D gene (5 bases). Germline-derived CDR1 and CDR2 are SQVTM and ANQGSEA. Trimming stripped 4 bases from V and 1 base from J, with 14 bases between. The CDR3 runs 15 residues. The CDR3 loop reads CSVVVRGESGNTIYF. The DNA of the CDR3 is TGCAGCGTTGTCGTTAGGGGCGAATCTGGAAACACCATATATTTT.

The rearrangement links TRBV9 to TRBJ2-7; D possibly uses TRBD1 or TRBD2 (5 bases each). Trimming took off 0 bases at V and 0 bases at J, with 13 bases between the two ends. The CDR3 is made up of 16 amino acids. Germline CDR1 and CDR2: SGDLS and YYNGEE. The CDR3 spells CASSVDVGDRSYEQYF. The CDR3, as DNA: TGTGCCAGCAGCGTAGACGTAGGGGACCGCTCCTACGAGCAGTACTTC.

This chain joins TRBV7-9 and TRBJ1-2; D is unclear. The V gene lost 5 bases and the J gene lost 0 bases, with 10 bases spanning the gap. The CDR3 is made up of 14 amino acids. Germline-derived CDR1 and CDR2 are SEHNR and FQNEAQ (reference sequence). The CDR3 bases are TGTGCCAGCAGCCCTGGGCAGACTAACTATGGCTACACCTTC. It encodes CASSPGQTNYGYTF.

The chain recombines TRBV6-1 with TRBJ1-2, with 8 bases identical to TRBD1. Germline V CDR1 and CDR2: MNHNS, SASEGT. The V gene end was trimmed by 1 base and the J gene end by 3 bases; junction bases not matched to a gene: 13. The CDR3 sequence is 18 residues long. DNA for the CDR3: TGTGCCAGCAGTGAAGGGCCCCTTACGACAGGGGCTCACTATGGCTACACCTTC. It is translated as CASSEGPLTTGAHYGYTF.

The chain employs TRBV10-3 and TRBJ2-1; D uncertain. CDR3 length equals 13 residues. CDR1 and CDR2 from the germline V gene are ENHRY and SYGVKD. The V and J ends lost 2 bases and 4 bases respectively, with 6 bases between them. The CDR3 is CAISERLYNEQFF. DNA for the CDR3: TGTGCCATCAGTGAGCGGCTTTACAATGAGCAGTTCTTC.

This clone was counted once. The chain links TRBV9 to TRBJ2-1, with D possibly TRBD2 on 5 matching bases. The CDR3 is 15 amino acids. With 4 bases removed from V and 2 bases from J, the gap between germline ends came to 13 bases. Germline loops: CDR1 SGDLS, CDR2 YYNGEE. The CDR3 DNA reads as TGTGCCAGCAGCTCCTCAGCGGCTACCTACAATGAGCAGTTCTTC. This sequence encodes CASSSSAATYNEQFF. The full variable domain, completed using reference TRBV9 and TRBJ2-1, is DSGVTQTPKHLITATGQRVTLRCSPRSGDLSVYWYQQSLDQGLQFLIQYYNGEERAKGNILERFSAQQFPDLHSELNLSSLELGDSALYFCASSSSAATYNEQFFGPGTRLTVL.

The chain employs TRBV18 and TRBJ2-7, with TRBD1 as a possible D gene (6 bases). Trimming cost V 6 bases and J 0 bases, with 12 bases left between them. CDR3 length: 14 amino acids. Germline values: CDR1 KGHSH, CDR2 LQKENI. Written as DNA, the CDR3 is TGTGCCAGCTCTCAGGACAGCAGCTCCTACGAGCAGTACTTC. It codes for CASSQDSSSYEQYF.

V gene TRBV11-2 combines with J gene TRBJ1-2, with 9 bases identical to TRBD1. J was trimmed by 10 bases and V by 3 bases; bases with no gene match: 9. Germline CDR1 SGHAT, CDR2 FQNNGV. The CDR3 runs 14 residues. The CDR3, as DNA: TGTGCCAGCAGCTTCTTATCGGACAGGGGACACTACACCTTC. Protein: CASSFLSDRGHYTF.

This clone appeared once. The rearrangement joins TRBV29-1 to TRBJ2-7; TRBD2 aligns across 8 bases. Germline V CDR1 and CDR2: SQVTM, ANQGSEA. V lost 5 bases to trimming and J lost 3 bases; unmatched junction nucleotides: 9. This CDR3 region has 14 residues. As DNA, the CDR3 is TGCAGCGTTCAATTGCGGGGGGCTGACTACGAGCAGTACTTC. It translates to CSVQLRGADYEQYF.

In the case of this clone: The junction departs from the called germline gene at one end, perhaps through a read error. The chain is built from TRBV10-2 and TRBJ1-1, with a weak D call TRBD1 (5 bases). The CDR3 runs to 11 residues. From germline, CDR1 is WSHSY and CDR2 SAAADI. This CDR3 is CAISGAHEAFF. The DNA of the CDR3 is TGTGCCATCAGTGGGGCGCATGAAGCTTTCTTT.